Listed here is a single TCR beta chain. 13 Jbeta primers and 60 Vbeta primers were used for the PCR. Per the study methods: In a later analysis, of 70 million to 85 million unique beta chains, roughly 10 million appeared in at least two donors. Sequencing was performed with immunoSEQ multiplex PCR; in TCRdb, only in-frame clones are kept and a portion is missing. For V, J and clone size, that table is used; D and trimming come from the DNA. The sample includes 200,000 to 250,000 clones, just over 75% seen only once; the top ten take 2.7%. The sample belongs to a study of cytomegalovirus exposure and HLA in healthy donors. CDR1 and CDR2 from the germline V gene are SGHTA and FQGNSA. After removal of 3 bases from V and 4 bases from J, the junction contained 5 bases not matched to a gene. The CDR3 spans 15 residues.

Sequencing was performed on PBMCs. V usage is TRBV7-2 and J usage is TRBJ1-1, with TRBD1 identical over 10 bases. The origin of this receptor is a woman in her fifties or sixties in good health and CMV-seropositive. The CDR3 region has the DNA TGTGCCAGCAGCTTGAAGGACAGGGGGGGCACTGAAGCTTTCTTT. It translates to CASSLKDRGGTEAFF.